Each of the 13 T cell receptor beta chains below was sequenced from the same sample in a study of naive and memory T cell subsets. Four PCR rounds used nested alpha and beta constant region primers plus the SP2 primer. MiXCR, run by TCRdb on the 5' RACE reads, gives a single entry per CDR3 protein. This table has 45,000 to 55,000 distinct CDR3 sequences, roughly 4.7% appearing once. TCR cDNA received a 3' ligated oligonucleotide that carried a UMI. These receptor sequences come from a female donor in good health.

This clonotype was detected many times. This rearrangement joins TRBV20-1 to TRBJ1-5; a possible D gene is TRBD1 (5 bases). CDR3 length equals 16 residues. CDR1 is DFQATT and CDR2 is SNEGSKA in the germline V gene (reference sequence). V lost 4 bases, J lost 0 bases, and 16 bases lay in between. The CDR3 DNA reads TGCAGTGCTACTAGACGGAGGGGATATAGCAATCAGCCCCAGCATTTT. Protein sequence: CSATRRRGYSNQPQHF.

This clonotype was detected ten times or more. Here the CDR3 reads CASSPRGTGDYEQYF. The CDR3 region has the DNA TGTGCCAGCAGCCCCCGAGGGACAGGGGACTACGAGCAGTACTTC. The chain links TRBV13 to TRBJ2-7; TRBD1 aligns across 10 bases. Germline values: CDR1 PRHDT, CDR2 FYEKMQ (reference sequence). Losses at the gene ends were 5 bases for V and 3 bases for J; bases not matched to a gene: 7. CDR3 size: 15 residues. Variable domain in full (rest from reference TRBV13 and TRBJ2-7): AAGVIQSPRHLIKEKRETATLKCYPIPRHDTVYWYQQGPGQDPQFLISFYEKMQSDKGSIPDRFSAQQFSDYHSELNMSSLELGDSALYFCASSPRGTGDYEQYFGPGTRLTVT.

This chain connects TRBV7-2 to TRBJ2-5, with 7 positions matching TRBD2. The V gene's germline CDR1 is SGHTA and CDR2 FQGNSA. Trimming cost V 4 bases and J 1 base; bases outside gene matches: 3. This CDR3 region has 14 residues. CDR3 sequence (DNA): TGTGCCAGCAGCTGGGGGGGGTCCCAAGAGACCCAGTACTTC. Its translation: CASSWGGSQETQYF.

This clonotype was seen ten or more times. The rearrangement joins TRBV28 to TRBJ2-3; either TRBD1 or TRBD2 may fit D (5 bases each). This CDR3 has 16 residues. From germline, CDR1 is MDHEN and CDR2 SYDVKM. The germline V and J ends were trimmed by 6 bases and 0 bases, with 16 bases remaining between them. CDR3 sequence (DNA): TGTGCCAGCAGCGACCGGGACGTCATTAGCACAGATACGCAGTATTTT. It is translated as CASSDRDVISTDTQYF.

This clonotype was found many times. The rearrangement joins TRBV6-4 to TRBJ1-5; D is possibly TRBD1 (6 bases). Trimming shortened V by 0 bases and J by 7 bases, and 10 bases separated the two germline ends. This CDR3 has 14 residues. Germline V gene lookup returns CDR1 MRHNA and CDR2 SNTAGT. In nucleotides, the CDR3 is TGTGCCAGCAGTGACTCTGCGGGGACACAGCCCCAGCATTTT. It codes for CASSDSAGTQPQHF.

This clonotype was seen ten or more times. J is TRBJ2-7 and V is TRBV4-3; tentative D call: TRBD2 (6 bases). Trimming took off 0 bases at V and 4 bases at J, with 10 bases between the two ends. The length of the CDR3 is 14 residues. Germline assignment: CDR1 LGHNA and CDR2 YSLEER. Here the CDR3 reads CASSQEGRGYEQYF. In DNA, the CDR3 is TGCGCCAGCAGCCAAGAGGGGCGGGGTTACGAGCAGTACTTC.

This clonotype was observed a few times. Relative to the germline gene, one junction end is altered; a read error may explain this. V usage is TRBV4-1 and J usage is TRBJ1-2, with 7 bases identical to TRBD1. The CDR3 spans 14 residues. Germline values: CDR1 MGHRA, CDR2 YSYEKL. The CDR3 DNA sequence: TGCGCCAGCAGCCACACAGGGGAGAACTATGGCGACACCTTC. Protein: CASSHTGENYGDTF.

This clonotype has more than one count but fewer than ten. The chain combines TRBV12-3 or TRBV12-4 with TRBJ1-6; maybe TRBD1 (5 bases). There are 14 residues in the CDR3. V lost 5 bases to trimming and J lost 8 bases, with 13 bases between them. The CDR3 DNA sequence: TGTGCCAGCAGTCCGCCTTGGGGGGATTCACCCCTCCACTTT. It translates to CASSPPWGDSPLHF.

This clonotype was seen repeatedly, ten times or more. V is TRBV3-1 and J is TRBJ1-2; D unresolved. V was trimmed by 2 bases and J by 3 bases, leaving 7 bases between them. Germline V gives CDR1 LGHDT, CDR2 YNNKEL (reference sequence). The CDR3 covers 13 residues. The CDR3: CASSQRSHYGYTF. The CDR3 nucleotides are TGTGCCAGCAGCCAAAGGTCCCACTATGGCTACACCTTC.

This clonotype was observed a handful of times. This chain links TRBV27 with TRBJ2-7; 7 bases map to TRBD2. The germline gives CDR1 MNHEY, CDR2 SMNVEV (reference sequence). This CDR3 has 13 amino acids. J was trimmed by 6 bases and V by 7 bases; bases with no gene match: 9. Here the CDR3 reads CASTIPGGSEQYF. The CDR3 DNA sequence: TGTGCCAGCACCATCCCGGGAGGTAGCGAGCAGTACTTC.

This clonotype was observed at least ten times. This chain connects TRBV27 to TRBJ1-5, with D maybe TRBD1 (6 bases). The CDR3 extends over 15 amino acids. Germline-derived CDR1 and CDR2 are MNHEY and SMNVEV (reference sequence). The ends were cut back, 5 bases at V and 2 bases at J, with 13 bases in the middle. The CDR3 nucleotides are TGTGCCAGCAGTGCTACAGGGTGGGGCAATCAGCCCCAGCATTTT. Its translation is CASSATGWGNQPQHF.

This clonotype was found many times. V gene TRBV6-5 combines with J gene TRBJ1-1, with D unclear. V gave up 4 bases and J gave up 4 bases, with 16 bases separating them. The CDR3 runs to 15 residues. The germline CDR1 and CDR2 sequences are MNHEY and SVGAGI. The DNA of the CDR3 is TGTGCCAGCAGTTCCCCCGAGAGGAGGGTCACTGAAGCTTTCTTT. Translation: CASSSPERRVTEAFF.

As to this clonotype: A much larger clone lies one base from this, so it may be a read error. The V and J genes are TRBV14 and TRBJ2-7, with 7 positions matching TRBD2. Germline CDR1 reads SGHDN; CDR2 reads FVKESK. This CDR3 spans 13 amino acids. The CDR3: CASSQSRDYEQNF. As DNA, the CDR3 is TGTGCCAGCAGCCAATCTCGGGACTACGAGCAGAACTTC.